This TCR beta chain was sequenced in a study of blood T cell repertoires in COVID-19. Study details: Material from acute and convalescent COVID-19 was sourced from the United States, Italy and Spain. Nucleic acid was either cDNA or gDNA, and it came from T cells, B-cell-depleted T cells, or PBMCs.

V was trimmed by 4 bases and J by 7 bases, leaving 11 bases between them. The length of the CDR3 is 13 residues. From germline, CDR1 is LGHDT and CDR2 YNNKEL (reference sequence). In the original workflow: It was from reference gene primer amplification that nucleated cell counts were estimated. This table comes from immunoSEQ multiplex PCR, and its TCRdb copy is limited to in-frame clones, with some not included. V and J calls and clone size are copied from that table; D and trimming were computed from the DNA. Seen here are roughly 80,000 clones, 88% observed once, and the top ten hold roughly 9.1%.

Material: peripheral blood. This sequence joins TRBV3-1 (or the pseudogene TRBV3-2) and TRBJ1-5; D is possibly TRBD1 (6 bases). The sequence came from a human donor in a cohort sampled during active COVID-19. Here the CDR3 reads CASSLGQLQPQHF. The DNA for the CDR3 is TGTGCCAGCAGCCTTGGACAGCTGCAGCCCCAGCATTTT.